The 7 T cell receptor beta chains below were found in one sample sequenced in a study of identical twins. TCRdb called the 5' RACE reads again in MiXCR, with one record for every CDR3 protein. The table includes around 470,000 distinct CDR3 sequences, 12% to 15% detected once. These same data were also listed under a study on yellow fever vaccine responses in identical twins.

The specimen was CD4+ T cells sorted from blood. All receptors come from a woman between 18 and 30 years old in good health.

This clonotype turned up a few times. DNA for the CDR3: TGTGCCAGCAGTGAACTATGGAACACTGAAGCTTTCTTT. It translates to CASSELWNTEAFF. This chain links TRBV6-1 with TRBJ1-1, with unresolved D. The V end lost 2 bases, the J end lost 1 base, and 5 bases lay between the germline ends. The CDR3 runs to 13 residues. Germline CDR1 is MNHNS and CDR2 is SASEGT.

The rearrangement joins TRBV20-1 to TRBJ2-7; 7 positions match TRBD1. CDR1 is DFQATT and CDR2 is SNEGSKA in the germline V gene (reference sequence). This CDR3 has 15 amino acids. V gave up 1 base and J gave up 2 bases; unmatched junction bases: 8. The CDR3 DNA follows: TGCAGTGCTAGAGCCCTGGACAGGAGCACCTACGAGCAGTACTTC. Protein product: CSARALDRSTYEQYF.

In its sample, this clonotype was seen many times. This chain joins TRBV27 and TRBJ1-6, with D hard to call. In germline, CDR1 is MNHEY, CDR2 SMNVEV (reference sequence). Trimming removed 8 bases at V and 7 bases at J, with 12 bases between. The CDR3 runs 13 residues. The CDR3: CASAASGNSPLHF. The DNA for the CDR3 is TGTGCCAGCGCCGCGAGTGGCAATTCACCCCTCCACTTT.

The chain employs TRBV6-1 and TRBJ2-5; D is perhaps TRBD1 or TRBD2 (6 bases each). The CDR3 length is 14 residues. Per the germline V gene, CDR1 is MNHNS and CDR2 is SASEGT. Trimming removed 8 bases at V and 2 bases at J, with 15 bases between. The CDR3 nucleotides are TGTGCCAGCCATCAAGGGGGGCGGCAAGAGACCCAGTACTTC. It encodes CASHQGGRQETQYF.

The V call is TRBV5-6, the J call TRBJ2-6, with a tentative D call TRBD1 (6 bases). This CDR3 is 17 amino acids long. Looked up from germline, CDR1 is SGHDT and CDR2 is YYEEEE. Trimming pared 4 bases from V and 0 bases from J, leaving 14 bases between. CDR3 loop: CASSDRQAFSGANVLTF. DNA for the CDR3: TGTGCCAGCAGCGATAGACAGGCGTTCTCTGGGGCCAACGTCCTGACTTTC. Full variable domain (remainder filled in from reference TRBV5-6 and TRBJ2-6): DAGVTQSPTHLIKTRGQQVTLRCSPKSGHDTVSWYQQALGQGPQFIFQYYEEEERQRGNFPDRFSGHQFPNYSSELNVNALLLGDSALYLCASSDRQAFSGANVLTFGAGSRLTVL.

CDR3 amino acids: CSARAGTGGEPQHF. The CDR3 DNA follows: TGCAGTGCTAGAGCCGGGACAGGGGGCGAGCCCCAGCATTTT. This rearrangement joins TRBV20-1 to TRBJ1-5; TRBD1 aligns across 12 bases. The V gene end was trimmed by 1 base and the J gene end by 8 bases; junction bases not matched to a gene: 3. This CDR3 contains 14 residues. Germline loops: CDR1 DFQATT, CDR2 SNEGSKA (reference sequence).

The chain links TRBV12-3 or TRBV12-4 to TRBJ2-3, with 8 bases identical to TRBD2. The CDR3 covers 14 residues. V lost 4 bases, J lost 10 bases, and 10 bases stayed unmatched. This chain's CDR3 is CASSYMPSGYAQYF. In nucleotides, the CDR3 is TGTGCCAGCAGTTATATGCCTAGCGGGTACGCGCAGTATTTT.